This T cell receptor (beta chain) was observed in a study of cytomegalovirus exposure and HLA in healthy donors. Study observations and caveats: For TCR beta chains, V- and J-gene trimming was later linked to a missense DCLRE1C variant.

Primers included in the PCR were 60 Vbeta and 13 Jbeta primers. Here immunoSEQ multiplex PCR was the method, and the copy in TCRdb shows in-frame clones only, minus some. The sample lists roughly 100,000 clones, 65% to 80% occurring once. A remark on this clone: Its specificity is unknown.

Per germline, CDR1 MGHDK and CDR2 SYGVNS. There are 14 residues in the CDR3. V was pared by 8 bases and J by 0 bases, with 8 bases between. This receptor was identified in a woman aged 18-35 years in good health and CMV-seropositive. The sequencing input was PBMCs. This chain joins TRBV25-1 and TRBJ2-6, with a weak D call TRBD1 (6 bases). CDR3 in DNA: TGTGCCAGCGGGGGCCCCTCTGGGGCCAACGTCCTGACTTTC. Amino acids: CASGGPSGANVLTF.